This is a list of T cell receptor beta chains from one sample in a study of human T cells and chemical hapten exposure. TCRdb analysed the RACE reads with MiXCR anew, one entry per CDR3 protein. The table shows 79,000 or so distinct CDR3 sequences, with about a tenth occurring only once. The sequenced sample was whole blood, obtained in connection with sensitization to the hapten diphenylcyclopropenone (DPC). Receptors originate from a woman in her 50s with alopecia areata. Some clones in this sample may be carry-over from other donors' samples. CDR3s include the opening cysteine and the closing phenylalanine or tryptophan. Each record gives: D gene, V gene, clone size, J gene, CDR3 protein, CDR3 DNA. A D gene is named only where the DNA matches it firmly. Size is omitted from some rows. Given values are once, few, many or a class for expanded clones.

D gene: TRBD1; V gene: TRBV7-2; clone size: .; J gene: TRBJ1-6; CDR3 protein: CASSLARAGGNSPLHF; CDR3 DNA: TGTGCCAGCAGCTTAGCTCGGGCAGGGGGGAATTCACCCCTCCACTTT
D gene: TRBD1; V gene: TRBV5-1; clone size: many; J gene: TRBJ2-7; CDR3 protein: CASSLDRRGRIYEQYF; CDR3 DNA: TGCGCCAGCAGCTTGGACCGCAGGGGGCGCATCTACGAGCAGTACTTC
D gene: .; V gene: TRBV11-2; clone size: .; J gene: TRBJ2-5; CDR3 protein: CASSFSGLEETQYF; CDR3 DNA: TGTGCCAGCAGCTTTTCCGGACTGGAAGAGACCCAGTACTTC
D gene: .; V gene: TRBV4-3; clone size: many; J gene: TRBJ2-5; CDR3 protein: CASSARDNQETQYF; CDR3 DNA: TGCGCCAGCAGCGCCCGGGACAACCAAGAGACCCAGTACTTC
D gene: .; V gene: TRBV5-1; clone size: many; J gene: TRBJ1-6; CDR3 protein: CASSFVQGERSPLHF; CDR3 DNA: TGCGCCAGCAGCTTCGTACAGGGTGAACGGTCACCCCTCCACTTT
D gene: .; V gene: TRBV20-1; clone size: few; J gene: TRBJ1-4; CDR3 protein: CSARGRTSNEKLFF; CDR3 DNA: TGCAGTGCTAGGGGTAGGACATCTAATGAAAAACTGTTTTTT
D gene: .; V gene: TRBV30; clone size: few; J gene: TRBJ1-1; CDR3 protein: CAGGRSTEAFF; CDR3 DNA: TGTGCCGGGGGCCGAAGCACTGAAGCTTTCTTT
D gene: .; V gene: TRBV28; clone size: .; J gene: TRBJ1-3; CDR3 protein: CASSFNLGNTIYF; CDR3 DNA: TGTGCCAGCAGTTTTAATCTGGGAAACACCATATATTTT
D gene: TRBD1; V gene: TRBV3-1; clone size: .; J gene: TRBJ1-6; CDR3 protein: CASSRGQGGNSPLHF; CDR3 DNA: TGTGCCAGCAGCCGTGGACAGGGTGGAAATTCACCCCTCCACTTT
D gene: TRBD1; V gene: TRBV7-7; clone size: .; J gene: TRBJ2-7; CDR3 protein: CASSLETGPSYEQYF; CDR3 DNA: TGTGCTAGCAGCCTAGAGACAGGGCCCTCCTACGAGCAGTACTTC
D gene: .; V gene: TRBV20-1; clone size: few; J gene: TRBJ2-3; CDR3 protein: CSARDGRTTDTQYF; CDR3 DNA: TGCAGTGCTAGAGATGGGCGGACCACAGATACGCAGTATTTT
D gene: .; V gene: TRBV9; clone size: few; J gene: TRBJ2-7; CDR3 protein: CASSPQGMSSYEQYF; CDR3 DNA: TGTGCCAGCAGCCCGCAGGGTATGAGCTCCTACGAGCAGTACTTC
D gene: .; V gene: TRBV2; clone size: many; J gene: TRBJ1-2; CDR3 protein: CASSAQEGYGYTF; CDR3 DNA: TGTGCCAGCAGTGCCCAGGAGGGCTATGGCTACACCTTC
D gene: .; V gene: TRBV20-1; clone size: .; J gene: TRBJ1-6; CDR3 protein: CSARDVRKHSSYNSPLHF; CDR3 DNA: TGCAGTGCTAGAGACGTTAGAAAGCATAGCTCCTATAATTCACCCCTCCACTTT
D gene: .; V gene: TRBV7-3; clone size: .; J gene: TRBJ2-4; CDR3 protein: CASSTLGDPKNIQYF; CDR3 DNA: TGTGCCAGCAGCACCCTGGGGGATCCTAAAAACATTCAGTACTTC
D gene: TRBD2; V gene: TRBV5-1; clone size: .; J gene: TRBJ2-3; CDR3 protein: CASSLGASGRVADTQYF; CDR3 DNA: TGCGCCAGCAGCTTGGGAGCTAGCGGGAGAGTGGCAGATACGCAGTATTTT
D gene: .; V gene: TRBV11-2; clone size: few; J gene: TRBJ1-2; CDR3 protein: CASSLGRANFYGYTF; CDR3 DNA: TGTGCCAGCAGCTTAGGCAGGGCAAACTTCTATGGCTACACCTTC
D gene: TRBD2; V gene: TRBV10-2; clone size: .; J gene: TRBJ2-2; CDR3 protein: CASKIPTSGRIYGELFF; CDR3 DNA: TGCGCCAGCAAGATACCGACTAGCGGGAGGATCTACGGGGAGCTGTTTTTT
D gene: .; V gene: TRBV20-1; clone size: many; J gene: TRBJ2-7; CDR3 protein: CSAPGQFYEQYF; CDR3 DNA: TGCAGTGCTCCAGGGCAATTCTACGAGCAGTACTTC
D gene: .; V gene: TRBV29-1; clone size: .; J gene: TRBJ2-2; CDR3 protein: CSVESPLSGGTGELFF; CDR3 DNA: TGCAGCGTTGAAAGCCCCCTTAGTGGGGGAACCGGGGAGCTGTTTTTT
D gene: .; V gene: TRBV12-3/TRBV12-4; clone size: many; J gene: TRBJ2-5; CDR3 protein: CASSLALARNFQETQYF; CDR3 DNA: TGTGCCAGCAGTTTAGCCCTCGCGCGGAATTTTCAAGAGACCCAGTACTTC
D gene: TRBD2; V gene: TRBV5-6; clone size: few; J gene: TRBJ2-2; CDR3 protein: CASSWEGPNTGELFF; CDR3 DNA: TGTGCCAGCAGCTGGGAGGGGCCGAACACCGGGGAGCTGTTTTTT
D gene: .; V gene: TRBV18; clone size: many; J gene: TRBJ1-4; CDR3 protein: CASSPENEKLFF; CDR3 DNA: TGTGCCAGCTCACCGGAGAATGAAAAACTGTTTTTT
D gene: TRBD1; V gene: TRBV3-1; clone size: few; J gene: TRBJ1-2; CDR3 protein: CASKGTATKFYGYTF; CDR3 DNA: TGTGCCAGCAAAGGGACAGCCACTAAATTCTATGGCTACACCTTC
D gene: TRBD1; V gene: TRBV6-5; clone size: many; J gene: TRBJ1-5; CDR3 protein: CASSRDSENQPQHF; CDR3 DNA: TGTGCCAGCAGTCGGGACAGCGAAAATCAGCCCCAGCATTTT
D gene: .; V gene: TRBV11-3; clone size: .; J gene: TRBJ2-7; CDR3 protein: CASSLEAGGDAEQYF; CDR3 DNA: TGTGCCAGCAGCTTAGAGGCGGGTGGGGACGCCGAGCAGTACTTC
D gene: .; V gene: TRBV11-1; clone size: few; J gene: TRBJ2-2; CDR3 protein: CASSRGAQTVNTGELFF; CDR3 DNA: TGTGCCAGCAGTAGAGGGGCTCAAACCGTCAACACCGGGGAGCTGTTTTTT
D gene: TRBD2; V gene: TRBV7-3; clone size: .; J gene: TRBJ2-1; CDR3 protein: CASSLTGTSGSNEQFF; CDR3 DNA: TGTGCCAGCAGCTTAACTGGGACTAGCGGGAGCAATGAGCAGTTCTTC
D gene: .; V gene: TRBV6-1; clone size: .; J gene: TRBJ2-4; CDR3 protein: CASSEMWETKNIQYF; CDR3 DNA: TGTGCCAGCAGTGAAATGTGGGAGACCAAAAACATTCAGTACTTC
D gene: .; V gene: TRBV12-5; clone size: few; J gene: TRBJ2-1; CDR3 protein: CASGLGENEQFF; CDR3 DNA: TGTGCTAGTGGTTTAGGGGAGAATGAGCAGTTCTTC
D gene: .; V gene: TRBV4-3; clone size: many; J gene: TRBJ2-1; CDR3 protein: CASSPTGTLLGINEQFF; CDR3 DNA: TGCGCCAGCAGCCCGACCGGGACTCTCTTAGGGATCAATGAGCAGTTCTTC
D gene: TRBD2; V gene: TRBV20-1; clone size: few; J gene: TRBJ2-7; CDR3 protein: CSASRPSGPREQYF; CDR3 DNA: TGCAGTGCTAGCCGCCCTAGCGGACCTAGGGAGCAGTACTTC
D gene: .; V gene: TRBV2; clone size: many; J gene: TRBJ1-2; CDR3 protein: CASSINRAHGYTF; CDR3 DNA: TGTGCCAGCAGTATAAACAGGGCCCATGGCTACACCTTC
D gene: .; V gene: TRBV7-6; clone size: few; J gene: TRBJ1-5; CDR3 protein: CASSLAGQNQPQHF; CDR3 DNA: TGTGCCAGCAGCTTAGCCGGACAGAATCAGCCCCAGCATTTT
D gene: .; V gene: TRBV9; clone size: .; J gene: TRBJ2-4; CDR3 protein: CASSVGGDRLAKNIQYF; CDR3 DNA: TGTGCCAGCAGCGTAGGGGGAGACAGACTAGCCAAAAACATTCAGTACTTC
D gene: TRBD1; V gene: TRBV10-3; clone size: many; J gene: TRBJ2-1; CDR3 protein: CAISGRQGNEQFF; CDR3 DNA: TGTGCCATCAGTGGCCGACAGGGAAATGAGCAGTTCTTC
D gene: .; V gene: TRBV20-1; clone size: few; J gene: TRBJ2-7; CDR3 protein: CSAASRLMAYEQYF; CDR3 DNA: TGCAGTGCTGCTAGCCGGTTAATGGCCTACGAGCAGTACTTC
D gene: TRBD1; V gene: TRBV12-3/TRBV12-4; clone size: few; J gene: TRBJ1-2; CDR3 protein: CASSPMSTGHYGYTF; CDR3 DNA: TGTGCCAGCAGCCCCATGTCGACAGGGCACTATGGCTACACCTTC
D gene: .; V gene: TRBV7-2; clone size: many; J gene: TRBJ1-2; CDR3 protein: CASTLRGEGYGYTF; CDR3 DNA: TGTGCCAGCACCCTGAGAGGGGAAGGGTATGGCTACACCTTC
D gene: .; V gene: TRBV7-2; clone size: .; J gene: TRBJ1-6; CDR3 protein: CASSLMGVDSPLHF; CDR3 DNA: TGTGCCAGCAGCTTGATGGGGGTGGATTCACCCCTCCACTTT
D gene: .; V gene: TRBV27; clone size: .; J gene: TRBJ1-2; CDR3 protein: CATRPLAGARRGYGYTF; CDR3 DNA: TGTGCCACCCGCCCCTTGGCAGGGGCGCGAAGGGGCTATGGCTACACCTTC
D gene: .; V gene: TRBV6-2/TRBV6-3; clone size: .; J gene: TRBJ2-3; CDR3 protein: CASTSGTSSTDTQYF; CDR3 DNA: TGTGCCAGCACATCCGGGACCTCTAGCACAGATACGCAGTATTTT
D gene: TRBD1; V gene: TRBV12-5; clone size: many; J gene: TRBJ1-4; CDR3 protein: CASGLTVTGGREKLFF; CDR3 DNA: TGTGCTAGTGGTTTGACCGTGACAGGGGGCCGTGAAAAACTGTTTTTT
D gene: .; V gene: TRBV5-1; clone size: .; J gene: TRBJ2-7; CDR3 protein: CASSLAPGQLYEQYF; CDR3 DNA: TGCGCCAGCAGCTTGGCCCCAGGACAGCTGTACGAGCAGTACTTC
D gene: TRBD1; V gene: TRBV7-3; clone size: .; J gene: TRBJ1-1; CDR3 protein: CASSLTSGGAEAFF; CDR3 DNA: TGTGCCAGCAGCTTAACTTCAGGGGGGGCTGAAGCTTTCTTT
D gene: .; V gene: TRBV11-3; clone size: few; J gene: TRBJ2-1; CDR3 protein: CASSSGPAHEQFF; CDR3 DNA: TGTGCCAGCAGCTCAGGGCCAGCCCATGAGCAGTTCTTC